Here is one T cell receptor beta chain with its context. This sample stems from a study of T cell changes during pregnancy in multiple sclerosis. The method was immunoSEQ multiplex PCR; TCRdb's version includes in-frame clones alone and lacks a portion of them. The repertoire holds 70,000 to 95,000 clones, with just over 90% as singletons. The J segment lost 0 bases and the V segment lost 3 bases, leaving 5 bases of the junction unmatched. The CDR3 has 16 amino acids. Germline V gene lookup returns CDR1 KGHSH and CDR2 LQKENI. Sequenced here: peripheral blood, sampled in the second trimester of pregnancy. This receptor was taken from a female donor with multiple sclerosis, enrolled in a pregnancy study. The V gene is TRBV18, the J gene TRBJ2-3; 8 bases are a match to TRBD2. The DNA of the CDR3 is TGTGCCAGCTCACCCCGAACTAGCGGAAGCACAGATACGCAGTATTTT. Its protein product is CASSPRTSGSTDTQYF.